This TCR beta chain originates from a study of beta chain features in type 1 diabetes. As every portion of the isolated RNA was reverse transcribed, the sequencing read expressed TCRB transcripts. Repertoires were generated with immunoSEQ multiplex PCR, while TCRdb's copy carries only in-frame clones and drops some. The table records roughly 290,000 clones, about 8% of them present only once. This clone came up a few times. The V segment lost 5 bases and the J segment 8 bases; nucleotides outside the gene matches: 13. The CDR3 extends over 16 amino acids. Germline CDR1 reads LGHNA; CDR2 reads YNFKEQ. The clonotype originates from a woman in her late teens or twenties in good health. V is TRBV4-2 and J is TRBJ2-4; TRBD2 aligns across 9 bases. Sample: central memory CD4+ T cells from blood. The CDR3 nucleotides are TGTGCCAGCAGCGAAGCGGGGGGAGGCCGCGGATACATTCAGTACTTC. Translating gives CASSEAGGGRGYIQYF.